The present T cell receptor (beta chain) was sequenced within a study of cytomegalovirus exposure and HLA in healthy donors. CDR1 is KGHSH and CDR2 is LQKENI in the germline V gene. Trimming cost V 0 bases and J 5 bases, with 10 bases left between them. The CDR3 runs to 14 residues. 13 Jbeta primers and 60 Vbeta primers were used for the PCR. Repertoires were generated with immunoSEQ multiplex PCR, while TCRdb's copy carries only in-frame clones and drops some. The data hold 85,000 to 100,000 clones, with around four fifths observed a single time. The sample was PBMCs. The chain has TRBV18 and TRBJ2-5; D unclear. This receptor was identified in a middle-aged woman in good health and CMV-seronegative. CDR3 DNA sequence: TGTGCCAGCTCACCACCCGTCCTTCTTGAGACCCAGTACTTC. It specifies CASSPPVLLETQYF.